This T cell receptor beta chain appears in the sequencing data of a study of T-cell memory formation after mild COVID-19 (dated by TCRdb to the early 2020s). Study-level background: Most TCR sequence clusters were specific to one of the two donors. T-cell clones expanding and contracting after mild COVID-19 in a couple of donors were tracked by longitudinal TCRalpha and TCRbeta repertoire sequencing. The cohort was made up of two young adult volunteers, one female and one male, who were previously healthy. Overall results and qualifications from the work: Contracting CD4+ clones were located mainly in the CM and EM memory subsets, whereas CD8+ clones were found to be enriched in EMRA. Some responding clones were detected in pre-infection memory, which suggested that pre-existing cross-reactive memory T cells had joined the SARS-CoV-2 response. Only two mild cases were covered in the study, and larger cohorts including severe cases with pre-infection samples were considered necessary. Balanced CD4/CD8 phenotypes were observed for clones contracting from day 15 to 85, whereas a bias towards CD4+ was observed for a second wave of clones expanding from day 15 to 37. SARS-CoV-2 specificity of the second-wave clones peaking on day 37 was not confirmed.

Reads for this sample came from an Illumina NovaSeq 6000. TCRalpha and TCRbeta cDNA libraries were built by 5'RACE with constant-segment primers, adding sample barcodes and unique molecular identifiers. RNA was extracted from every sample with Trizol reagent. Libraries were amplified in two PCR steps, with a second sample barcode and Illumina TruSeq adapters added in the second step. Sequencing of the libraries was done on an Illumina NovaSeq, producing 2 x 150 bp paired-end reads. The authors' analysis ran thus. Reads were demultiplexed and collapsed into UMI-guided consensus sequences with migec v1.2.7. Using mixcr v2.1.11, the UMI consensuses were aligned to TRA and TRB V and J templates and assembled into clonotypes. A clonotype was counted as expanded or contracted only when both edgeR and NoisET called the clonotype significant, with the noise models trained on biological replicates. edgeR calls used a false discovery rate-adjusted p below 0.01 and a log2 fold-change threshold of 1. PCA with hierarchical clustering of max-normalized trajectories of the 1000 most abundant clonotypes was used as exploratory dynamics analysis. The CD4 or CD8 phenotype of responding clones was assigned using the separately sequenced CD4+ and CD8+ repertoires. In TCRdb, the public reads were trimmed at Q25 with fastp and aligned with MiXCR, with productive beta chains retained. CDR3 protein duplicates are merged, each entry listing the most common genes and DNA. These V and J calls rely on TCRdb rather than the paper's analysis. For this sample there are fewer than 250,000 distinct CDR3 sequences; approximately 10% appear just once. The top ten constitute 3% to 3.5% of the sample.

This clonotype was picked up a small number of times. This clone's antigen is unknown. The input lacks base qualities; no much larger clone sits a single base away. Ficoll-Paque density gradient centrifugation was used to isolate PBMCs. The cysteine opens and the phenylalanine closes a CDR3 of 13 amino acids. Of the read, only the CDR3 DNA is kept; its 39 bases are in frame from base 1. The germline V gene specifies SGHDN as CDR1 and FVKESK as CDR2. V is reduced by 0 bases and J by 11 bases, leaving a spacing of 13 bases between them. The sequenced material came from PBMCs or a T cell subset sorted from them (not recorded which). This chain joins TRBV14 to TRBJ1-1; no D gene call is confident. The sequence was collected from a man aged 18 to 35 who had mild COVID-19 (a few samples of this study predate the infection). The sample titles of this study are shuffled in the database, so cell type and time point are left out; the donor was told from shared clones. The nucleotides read TGTGCCAGCAGCCAAGAGGTGGGAGCGGGGGCTTTCTTT. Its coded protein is CASSQEVGAGAFF.